The 32 T cell receptor beta chains below all came from one sample that was sequenced in a study of T cell repertoires in cytomegalovirus infection. The antigens of these receptors remain unknown. TCRdb re-derived calls from the reads in MiXCR, one entry per CDR3 protein. The table has about 360,000 distinct CDR3 sequences, about 34% seen once. The starting material was cultured PBMCs, obtained from culture after CMV antigen stimulation. The receptors derive from a human donor in good health (CMV status not recorded). Some clones in this sample may be carry-over from other donors' samples.

The chain recombines TRBV7-2 with TRBJ1-5; D gene unclear. With 5 bases removed from V and 0 bases from J, the gap between germline ends came to 11 bases. This CDR3 contains 15 residues. Per the germline V gene, CDR1 is SGHTA and CDR2 is FQGNSA. The CDR3 sequence: CASSLDPYSNQPQHF. The CDR3 bases are TGTGCCAGCAGCCTTGACCCGTATAGCAATCAGCCCCAGCATTTT.

The chain couples TRBV9 to TRBJ2-2; D perhaps matches TRBD2 (5 bases). Trimming took 2 bases from V and 7 from J, leaving 12 bases between them. The germline V gene encodes CDR1 SGDLS and CDR2 YYNGEE. CDR3 length equals 14 residues. The chain's CDR3 is CASSVWENNGELFF. DNA of the CDR3: TGTGCCAGCAGCGTGTGGGAGAATAACGGGGAGCTGTTTTTT. The complete variable domain, with remaining parts taken from reference TRBV9 and TRBJ2-2, reads DSGVTQTPKHLITATGQRVTLRCSPRSGDLSVYWYQQSLDQGLQFLIQYYNGEERAKGNILERFSAQQFPDLHSELNLSSLELGDSALYFCASSVWENNGELFFGEGSRLTVL.

CDR3 DNA: TGCAGTGCCAACAGGTCCTGCAATCAGCCCCAGCATTTT. Translating gives CSANRSCNQPQHF. The chain is built from TRBV20-1 and TRBJ1-5; TRBD1 is a possible D gene (5 bases). V was shortened by 6 bases and J by 2 bases, with 11 bases between the two germline ends. Germline V gene data show CDR1 as DFQATT and CDR2 as SNEGSKA (reference sequence). The CDR3 length is 13 residues.

The table lists this clonotype with a few counts. The rearrangement uses TRBV7-2 and TRBJ1-5; 10 bases are shared with TRBD1. After removal of 5 bases from V and 1 base from J, the junction contained 2 bases not matched to a gene. This CDR3 is built from 15 residues. CDR1 is SGHTA, CDR2 FQGNSA, per germline. As DNA, the CDR3 is TGTGCCAGCAGCGCGGACAGGGGGAGCAATCAGCCCCAGCATTTT. Its protein product is CASSADRGSNQPQHF.

In this sample, this clonotype turned up a few times. This chain uses TRBV18 with TRBJ1-6, with TRBD1 identical over 8 bases. J was trimmed by 9 bases and V by 6 bases; bases with no gene match: 10. Germline V gene lookup returns CDR1 KGHSH and CDR2 LQKENI. The CDR3 extends over 15 amino acids. CDR3 residues: CASSQTGARASPLHF. In nucleotides, the CDR3 is TGTGCCAGCTCTCAGACAGGGGCAAGAGCTTCACCCCTCCACTTT.

The J gene is TRBJ2-7, the V gene TRBV28; 8 nucleotides match TRBD2. After removal of 4 bases from V and 4 bases from J, the junction contained 6 bases not matched to a gene. Germline V gives CDR1 MDHEN, CDR2 SYDVKM. The CDR3 runs 14 residues. The CDR3 DNA sequence: TGTGCCAGCAGTTCAATAGCGGGGCTGTACGAGCAGTACTTC. It is translated as CASSSIAGLYEQYF.

The V gene is TRBV6-6, the J gene TRBJ1-1; 7 nucleotides agree with TRBD1. The length of the CDR3 is 12 residues. Germline trimming cut 7 bases from V and 4 bases from J; bases unmatched to any gene: 3. CDR1 is MNHNY, CDR2 SVGAGI, per germline (reference sequence). The CDR3, as DNA: TGTGCCAGCAATCAGGGGGGCACTGAAGCTTTCTTT. Its translation: CASNQGGTEAFF.

This clonotype showed up just a few times. The chain is built from TRBV24-1 and TRBJ2-3; D possibly corresponds to TRBD2 (6 bases). V lost 2 bases to trimming and J lost 6 bases, with 17 bases between them. The CDR3 has 16 residues. CDR1 is KGHDR, CDR2 SFDVKD, per germline. For the CDR3, the DNA is TGTGCCACCAGTGATTCGCTAACGGGAGTGGGGGATACGCAGTATTTT. It yields the protein CATSDSLTGVGDTQYF.

On this clonotype itself: A junction end diverges from the germline sequence, so it may reflect a read error. The chain joins TRBV7-7 to TRBJ2-1; 7 bases line up with TRBD1. Germline CDR1 SSHAT, CDR2 FNYEAQ (reference sequence). The CDR3 runs to 13 residues. In DNA, the CDR3 is TGTGCTAGCAGCCAAGGACAGGTCAATGAGCAGTTCTTC. Protein: CASSQGQVNEQFF.

The V gene is TRBV12-3 or TRBV12-4, the J gene TRBJ2-1; 14 nucleotides match TRBD2. The CDR3 extends over 14 amino acids. V trimming: 5 bases; J trimming: 15 bases; junction bases outside the gene matches: 9. The CDR3 DNA reads as TGTGCCAGCAGTAGGGGACTAGCGGGAGTAGGGGGGTTCTTC. Protein product: CASSRGLAGVGGFF.

The V and J genes are TRBV7-2 and TRBJ2-7; D is possibly TRBD2 (6 bases). The V gene lost 3 bases and the J gene lost 5 bases, with 17 bases spanning the gap. This CDR3 region has 15 residues. Germline assignment: CDR1 SGHTA and CDR2 FQGNSA. DNA for the CDR3: TGTGCCAGCAGCTTCCTTACGGGGGAGGCCCACGAGCAGTACTTC. It encodes CASSFLTGEAHEQYF.

This clonotype has more than one count but fewer than ten. This rearrangement joins TRBV12-3 or TRBV12-4 to TRBJ1-6, with D possibly TRBD1 on 6 matching bases. The CDR3 consists of 15 residues. V was cut by 6 bases and J by 5 bases, with 14 bases left in between. The CDR3 DNA reads as TGTGCCAGCAGGTCTACAGGGATCGATAATTCACCCCTCCACTTT. Amino acids: CASRSTGIDNSPLHF.

In this sample, this clonotype turned up a few times. This rearrangement joins TRBV7-2 to TRBJ1-4, with D hard to call. Germline CDR1 is SGHTA and CDR2 is FQGNSA. The CDR3 is made up of 14 amino acids. Trimming removed 3 bases from V and 5 bases from J, with 10 bases in between. CDR3 region: CASSLGGRNEKLFF. DNA of the CDR3: TGTGCCAGCAGCTTGGGTGGGCGGAATGAAAAACTGTTTTTT.

V usage is TRBV27 and J usage is TRBJ2-5, with 7 bases fitting TRBD2. With V trimmed by 6 bases and J by 4 bases, 8 bases remained unmatched. The CDR3 totals 14 residues. Germline CDR1 is MNHEY and CDR2 is SMNVEV (reference sequence). The CDR3 reads CASRPLAARETQYF. DNA of the CDR3: TGTGCCAGCAGACCCCTAGCGGCGCGAGAGACCCAGTACTTC.

The CDR3 bases are TGTGCCAGCACCCCCGAAGGGGGAAACACCATATATTTT. The encoded protein is CASTPEGGNTIYF. This chain uses TRBV28 with TRBJ1-3; D unclear. From germline, CDR1 is MDHEN and CDR2 SYDVKM. Deletions cut 7 bases from V and 4 bases from J, with 11 bases between. The CDR3 loop spans 13 amino acids.

The V and J genes are TRBV7-9 and TRBJ2-3; D is unresolved. The CDR3 has 13 amino acids. Germline CDR1 and CDR2: SEHNR and FQNEAQ (reference sequence). V lost 1 base to trimming and J lost 6 bases, with 8 bases between them. The CDR3 region is CASSLESLDTQYF. The CDR3 nucleotides are TGTGCCAGCAGCTTAGAATCCCTGGATACGCAGTATTTT.

This sequence joins TRBV20-1 and TRBJ1-1, with 7 bases that match TRBD1. V shed 6 bases, J shed 4 bases, and the junction held 11 bases outside the gene matches. The CDR3 is 14 residues long. Per germline, CDR1 DFQATT and CDR2 SNEGSKA (reference sequence). Here the CDR3 DNA reads TGCAGTGCACTATCTCCAGGGGGAGGCACTGAAGCTTTCTTT. This sequence encodes CSALSPGGGTEAFF.

The gene calls are TRBV29-1 and TRBJ2-1; 12 bases fit TRBD2. The trim removed 6 bases at V and 5 bases at J, leaving 8 bases unmatched. Germline CDR1 SQVTM, CDR2 ANQGSEA. This CDR3 is built from 15 residues. The CDR3 region has the DNA TGCAGCGTGGGGTGGACTAGCGGGAAGCACAATGAGCAGTTCTTC. Translated: CSVGWTSGKHNEQFF.

J is TRBJ2-3 and V is TRBV7-6, with D perhaps TRBD1 (5 bases). This CDR3 is built from 16 residues. V lost 6 bases, J lost 2 bases, and 18 bases lay in between. Per germline, CDR1 SGHVS and CDR2 FNYEAQ. The CDR3 is CASSRLSPRDTDTQYF. In DNA form, the CDR3 reads TGTGCCAGCAGTCGCCTATCCCCCAGGGACACAGATACGCAGTATTTT.

This clonotype qualifies as medium-sized. The chain carries TRBV19 and TRBJ2-1; 10 positions match TRBD2. V gave up 5 bases and J gave up 4 bases; unmatched junction bases: 2. The CDR3 runs to 14 residues. CDR1 is LNHDA, CDR2 SQIVND, per germline (reference sequence). The CDR3 region is CASSVTSGYNEQFF. DNA of the CDR3: TGTGCCAGTAGTGTGACTAGCGGGTACAATGAGCAGTTCTTC.

The V and J genes are TRBV28 and TRBJ1-2; possible D gene TRBD1, 5 bases. CDR3 length: 14 amino acids. With 3 bases removed from V and 5 bases from J, the gap between germline ends came to 13 bases. Germline V gene sequence: CDR1 MDHEN, CDR2 SYDVKM. The CDR3 reads CASSLDKGPYGYTF. Here the CDR3 DNA reads TGTGCCAGCAGTTTGGACAAGGGGCCATATGGCTACACCTTC.

This clonotype showed up just a few times. The V and J genes are TRBV11-2 and TRBJ2-3; no reliable D call. Trimming stripped 4 bases from V and 4 bases from J, with 12 bases between. This CDR3 comprises 14 residues. Germline V gene data show CDR1 as SGHAT and CDR2 as FQNNGV. The CDR3 nucleotides read TGTGCCAGCAGCTATCGACTGCTTTCAGATACGCAGTATTTT. Its translation: CASSYRLLSDTQYF. The full variable domain, its missing parts supplied by reference TRBV11-2 and TRBJ2-3, is EAGVAQSPRYKIIEKRQSVAFWCNPISGHATLYWYQQILGQGPKLLIQFQNNGVVDDSQLPKDRFSAERLKGVDSTLKIQPAKLEDSAVYLCASSYRLLSDTQYFGPGTRLTVL.

The CDR3 nucleotides read TGTGCCAGCAGCTTAGCCGGGCTAGAAAAACTGTTTTTT. Residues: CASSLAGLEKLFF. The gene calls are TRBV7-9 and TRBJ1-4; D unresolved. Trimming pared 0 bases from V and 8 bases from J, leaving 7 bases between. CDR1 and CDR2 (germline): SEHNR, FQNEAQ (reference sequence). The CDR3 has 13 amino acids.

The CDR3 loop reads CASSEWAVNSPLHF. The CDR3 DNA reads TGTGCCAGCAGTGAATGGGCAGTTAATTCACCCCTCCACTTT. V usage is TRBV6-1 and J usage is TRBJ1-6, with D hard to call. Trimming removed 2 bases from V and 6 bases from J, with 8 bases in between. This CDR3 region has 14 residues. The germline V gene has CDR1 MNHNS and CDR2 SASEGT.

This clonotype was counted a few times. The chain employs TRBV6-2 or TRBV6-3 and TRBJ2-7; D is undetermined. Trimming took 4 bases from V and 3 from J, leaving 7 bases between them. Germline assignment: CDR1 MNHEY and CDR2 SVGEGT. The CDR3 has 12 residues. CDR3 residues: CASSFRNYEQYF. CDR3 DNA: TGTGCCAGCAGTTTCCGGAACTACGAGCAGTACTTC.

This clonotype was observed a handful of times. The rearrangement uses TRBV7-9 and TRBJ1-1, with 10 bases identical to TRBD1. Per the germline V gene, CDR1 is SEHNR and CDR2 is FQNEAQ (reference sequence). This CDR3 is built from 15 residues. V gave up 8 bases and J gave up 5 bases; unmatched junction bases: 11. The DNA for the CDR3 is TGTGCCAGCTACCGGGACAGGGGAGGGGGGACTGAAGCTTTCTTT. This encodes CASYRDRGGGTEAFF.

The chain recombines TRBV27 with TRBJ1-1; possible D gene TRBD1, 5 bases. This CDR3 has 14 residues. V was cut by 5 bases and J by 0 bases, with 10 bases left in between. Germline CDR1 is MNHEY and CDR2 is SMNVEV (reference sequence). CDR3: CASSRQSMNTEAFF. The CDR3 DNA follows: TGTGCCAGCAGTCGACAGTCAATGAACACTGAAGCTTTCTTT.

V is TRBV20-1 and J is TRBJ2-1, with 13 positions matching TRBD2. V was pared by 6 bases and J by 7 bases, with 6 bases of the junction left unmatched. The germline V gene encodes CDR1 DFQATT and CDR2 SNEGSKA (reference sequence). This CDR3 has 14 amino acids. CDR3 region: CSALAGGPMNEQFF. CDR3 in DNA: TGCAGTGCACTAGCGGGAGGGCCAATGAATGAGCAGTTCTTC.

V usage is TRBV7-2 and J usage is TRBJ1-1; D is ambiguous. Trimming shortened V by 3 bases and J by 1 base, and 9 bases separated the two germline ends. The CDR3 loop spans 14 amino acids. Per the germline V gene, CDR1 is SGHTA and CDR2 is FQGNSA. The CDR3 nucleotides read TGTGCCAGCAGCTTCATGGCGACGAACACTGAAGCTTTCTTT. Translated, it gives CASSFMATNTEAFF.

The chain links TRBV5-1 to TRBJ2-7; TRBD1 aligns across 7 bases. CDR1 is SGHRS and CDR2 is YFSETQ in the germline V gene. The CDR3 totals 13 residues. V lost 0 bases, J lost 5 bases, and 2 bases stayed unmatched. DNA of the CDR3: TGCGCCAGCAGCTTGGGACAGGGAGACGAGCAGTACGTC. As protein: CASSLGQGDEQYV.

This clonotype was recorded a few times. The V gene is TRBV28, the J gene TRBJ2-1; TRBD2 aligns across 12 bases. The trim removed 6 bases at V and 8 bases at J, leaving 8 bases unmatched. The CDR3 spans 15 residues. Germline V CDR1 and CDR2: MDHEN, SYDVKM. CDR3: CASSSLAGGPDEQFF. The DNA of the CDR3 is TGTGCCAGCAGCAGTCTAGCGGGAGGGCCCGATGAGCAGTTCTTC.

J is TRBJ2-1 and V is TRBV5-6; 9 nucleotides line up with TRBD1. Germline V gives CDR1 SGHDT, CDR2 YYEEEE. Trimming took 4 bases from V and 2 from J; bases not matched to a gene: 4. This CDR3 has 15 amino acids. This CDR3 is CASSDTGGAYNEQFF. For the CDR3, the DNA is TGTGCCAGCAGCGATACAGGGGGCGCCTACAATGAGCAGTTCTTC.